These 10 T cell receptor beta chains came from one sample sequenced in a study of CD8+ T cells in alopecia areata. RNA was isolated and reverse transcribed to cDNA, the sequencing template. Clones were sequenced by immunoSEQ multiplex PCR, and TCRdb holds only the in-frame ones, with some missing. The table has nearly 110,000 clones, 84% seen once; the top ten hold roughly 23%. Treatment indicated: oral pan-JAK inhibitor, 5-10 mg twice daily. The sample here was CD8+ T cells sorted from blood, taken at week 24, from a patient treated with tofacitinib. These receptors all come from a human donor with alopecia areata.

The chain uses TRBV27 and TRBJ2-7, with TRBD1 matching 8 bases. CDR3 length: 12 amino acids. Looked up from germline, CDR1 is MNHEY and CDR2 is SMNVEV (reference sequence). The ends lost 8 bases at V and 2 bases at J; junction bases unmatched: 2. The CDR3 bases are TGTGCCAGCGGACAGGGACCCTACGAGCAGTACTTC. Amino acids: CASGQGPYEQYF.

This clone was observed once. The gene calls are TRBV7-6 and TRBJ2-7; either TRBD1 or TRBD2 may supply D (5 bases each). CDR3 length: 15 amino acids. Germline V gene sequence: CDR1 SGHVS, CDR2 FNYEAQ. Deletions cut 4 bases from V and 2 bases from J, with 15 bases between. This CDR3 reads CASSSTRDGTYEQYF. CDR3 in DNA: TGTGCCAGCAGCTCAACCCGGGACGGGACCTACGAGCAGTACTTC.

The V gene is TRBV18, the J gene TRBJ2-7; perhaps TRBD1 as D (5 bases). Trimming left V 3 bases short and J 4 bases short, with 19 bases between. The germline V gene has CDR1 KGHSH and CDR2 LQKENI. The CDR3 has 16 amino acids. CDR3 amino acids: CASSPIDRPNGYEQYF. Here the CDR3 DNA reads TGTGCCAGCTCACCGATAGACAGACCGAACGGGTACGAGCAGTACTTC.

The rearrangement joins TRBV10-2 to TRBJ2-3; D is undetermined. Germline V gene data show CDR1 as WSHSY and CDR2 as SAAADI. The length of the CDR3 is 14 residues. Between the trimmed V and J ends, which lost 2 bases and 3 bases, there was a span of 9 bases. The CDR3 nucleotides read TGCGCCAGCAGTGAGGAGCTCCAAACAGATACGCAGTATTTT. Protein: CASSEELQTDTQYF.

The J gene is TRBJ2-5, the V gene TRBV14; 8 bases align to TRBD2. There are 14 residues in the CDR3. V lost 4 bases to trimming and J lost 5 bases; unmatched junction nucleotides: 6. Germline V gene data show CDR1 as SGHDN and CDR2 as FVKESK. The CDR3 protein is CASSLGLATETQYF. The CDR3 DNA reads TGTGCCAGCAGCCTTGGACTAGCTACTGAGACCCAGTACTTC. The complete variable domain, with remaining parts taken from reference TRBV14 and TRBJ2-5, reads EAGVTQFPSHSVIEKGQTVTLRCDPISGHDNLYWYRRVMGKEIKFLLHFVKESKQDESGMPNNRFLAERTGGTYSTLKVQPAELEDSGVYFCASSLGLATETQYFGPGTRLLVL.

This chain links TRBV10-3 with TRBJ2-7; D possibly corresponds to TRBD1 (5 bases). This CDR3 spans 14 amino acids. Germline V gives CDR1 ENHRY, CDR2 SYGVKD. Trimming pared 0 bases from V and 4 bases from J, leaving 10 bases between. DNA of the CDR3: TGTGCCATCAGTGAGTCGATGCAGGGTTACGAGCAGTACTTC. It is translated as CAISESMQGYEQYF.

This chain links TRBV15 with TRBJ2-7, with 8 bases matching TRBD1. CDR3 length equals 13 residues. Germline V CDR1 and CDR2: LNHNV, YYDKDF (reference sequence). Unmatched junction bases numbered 5, after V lost 8 bases and J lost 2 bases. In DNA form, the CDR3 reads TGTGCCACCCGGGACAGGTCAACCTACGAGCAGTACTTC. Translation: CATRDRSTYEQYF. Looking up the rest from reference TRBV15 and TRBJ2-7 gives the full variable domain: DAMVIQNPRYQVTQFGKPVTLSCSQTLNHNVMYWYQQKSSQAPKLLFHYYDKDFNNEADTPDNFQSRRPNTSFCFLDIRSPGLGDTAMYLCATRDRSTYEQYFGPGTRLTVT.

This clone was recorded only once. The chain couples TRBV7-9 to TRBJ2-7; tentatively, D is TRBD1 or TRBD2 (5 bases each). The V end was cut by 5 bases, the J end by 6 bases, with 23 bases between. The germline V gene encodes CDR1 SEHNR and CDR2 FQNEAQ (reference sequence). The CDR3 is made up of 16 amino acids. CDR3 nucleotide sequence: TGTGCCAGCAGCATCACCGACAGAGGGGCGCTGGGCGAGCAGTACTTC. Residues: CASSITDRGALGEQYF.

The chain carries TRBV7-9 and TRBJ2-2; TRBD2 matches at 11 bases. The CDR3 contains 15 residues. Per germline, CDR1 SEHNR and CDR2 FQNEAQ (reference sequence). After removal of 4 bases from V and 4 bases from J, the junction contained 2 bases not matched to a gene. The CDR3 sequence: CASSSSGGFTGELFF. In nucleotides, the CDR3 is TGTGCCAGCAGCTCTAGCGGGGGGTTCACCGGGGAGCTGTTTTTT.

V gene TRBV29-1 combines with J gene TRBJ2-5; no clear D gene. The DNA end is a closer match to TRBJ2-7, so the J assignment may be wrong. CDR1 is SQVTM, CDR2 ANQGSEA, per germline. The CDR3 sequence is 14 residues long. This CDR3 is CSAFFSDGSYEQYF. CDR3 DNA: TGCAGCGCCTTCTTCTCGGACGGATCCTACGAGCAGTACTTC.